By sample fraction, the clone carrying this T cell receptor beta chain is medium-sized. Its target is not known. From the reads, TCRdb called clonotypes with MiXCR, one entry per CDR3 protein. The sample lists about 14,000 distinct CDR3 sequences, approximately 19% seen once, with about 13% in the top ten. The sample originates from a study of liver allograft versus peripheral blood T cells. Study-level information: Recipients' peripheral blood T cell receptor repertoires were compared with those in transplanted livers.

The CDR3 runs to 15 residues. Germline V gene lookup returns CDR1 MNHEY and CDR2 SVGAGI. After removal of 2 bases from V and 2 bases from J, the junction contained 4 bases not matched to a gene. Findings and caveats of the study: Reports indicated that T cell receptor repertoires inside liver allografts differed from those in peripheral blood.

The TCR was taken from a human patient who had a liver transplant. T cells may partly derive from the graft donor. The chain uses TRBV6-5 and TRBJ2-7; 9 nucleotides match TRBD2. This chain's CDR3 is CASSYGPSGAYEQYF. In nucleotides, the CDR3 is TGTGCCAGCAGTTACGGGCCTAGCGGGGCCTACGAGCAGTACTTC.